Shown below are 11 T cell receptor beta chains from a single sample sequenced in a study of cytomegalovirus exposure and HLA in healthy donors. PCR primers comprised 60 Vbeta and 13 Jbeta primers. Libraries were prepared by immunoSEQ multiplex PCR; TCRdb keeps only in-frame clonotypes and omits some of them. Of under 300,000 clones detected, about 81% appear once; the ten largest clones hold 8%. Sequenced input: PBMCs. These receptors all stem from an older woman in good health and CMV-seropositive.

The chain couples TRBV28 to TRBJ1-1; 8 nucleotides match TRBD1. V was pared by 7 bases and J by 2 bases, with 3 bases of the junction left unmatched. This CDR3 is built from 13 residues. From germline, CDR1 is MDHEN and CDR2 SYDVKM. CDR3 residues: CASTGGLNTEAFF. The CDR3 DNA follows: TGTGCCAGCACAGGGGGCCTAAACACTGAAGCTTTCTTT. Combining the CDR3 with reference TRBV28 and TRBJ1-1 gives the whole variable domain DVKVTQSSRYLVKRTGEKVFLECVQDMDHENMFWYRQDPGLGLRLIYFSYDVKMKEKGDIPEGYSVSREKKERFSLILESASTNQTSMYLCASTGGLNTEAFFGQGTRLTVV.

This CDR3 reads CASSGRGQANNEQFF. CDR3 DNA sequence: TGTGCCAGCAGCGGTAGGGGACAGGCGAACAATGAGCAGTTCTTC. The chain uses TRBV9 and TRBJ2-1, with 8 positions matching TRBD1. Losses at the gene ends were 3 bases for V and 5 bases for J; bases not matched to a gene: 7. Germline V CDR1 and CDR2: SGDLS, YYNGEE. This CDR3 is 15 amino acids long.

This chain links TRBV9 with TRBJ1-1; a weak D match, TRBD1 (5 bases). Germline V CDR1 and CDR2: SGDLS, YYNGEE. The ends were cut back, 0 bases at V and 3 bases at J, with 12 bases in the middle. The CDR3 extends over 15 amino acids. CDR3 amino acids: CASSVVSGGDTEAFF. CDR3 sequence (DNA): TGTGCCAGCAGCGTAGTCTCCGGGGGGGACACTGAAGCTTTCTTT.

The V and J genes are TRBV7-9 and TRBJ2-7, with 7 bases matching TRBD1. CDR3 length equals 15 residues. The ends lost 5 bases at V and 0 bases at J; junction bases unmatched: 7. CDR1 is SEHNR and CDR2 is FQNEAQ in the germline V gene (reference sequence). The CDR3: CASSTTRDSSYEQYF. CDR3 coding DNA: TGTGCCAGCAGCACCACTCGGGACAGCTCCTACGAGCAGTACTTC.

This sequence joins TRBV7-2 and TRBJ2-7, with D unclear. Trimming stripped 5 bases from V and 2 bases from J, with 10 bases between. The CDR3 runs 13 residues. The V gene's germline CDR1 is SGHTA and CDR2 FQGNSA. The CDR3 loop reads CASSPTLTYEQYF. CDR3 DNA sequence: TGTGCCAGCAGCCCGACTTTAACCTACGAGCAGTACTTC.

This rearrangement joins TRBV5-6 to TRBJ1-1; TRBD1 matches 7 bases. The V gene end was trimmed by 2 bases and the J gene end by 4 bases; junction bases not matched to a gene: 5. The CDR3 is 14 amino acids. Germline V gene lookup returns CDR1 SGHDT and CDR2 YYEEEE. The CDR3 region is CASSFPGQATEAFF. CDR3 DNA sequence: TGTGCCAGCAGCTTCCCCGGACAGGCCACTGAAGCTTTCTTT.

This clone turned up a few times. The CDR3 DNA reads as TGTGCCAGCAGTTTACGGTTGGTACTCCCTGAAGCTTTCTTT. Translating gives CASSLRLVLPEAFF. The rearrangement uses TRBV28 and TRBJ1-1, with D unresolved. The CDR3 length is 14 residues. Deletions cut 2 bases from V and 6 bases from J, with 13 bases between. Per germline, CDR1 MDHEN and CDR2 SYDVKM. Full variable domain (outside the CDR3, taken from reference TRBV28 and TRBJ1-1): DVKVTQSSRYLVKRTGEKVFLECVQDMDHENMFWYRQDPGLGLRLIYFSYDVKMKEKGDIPEGYSVSREKKERFSLILESASTNQTSMYLCASSLRLVLPEAFFGQGTRLTVV.

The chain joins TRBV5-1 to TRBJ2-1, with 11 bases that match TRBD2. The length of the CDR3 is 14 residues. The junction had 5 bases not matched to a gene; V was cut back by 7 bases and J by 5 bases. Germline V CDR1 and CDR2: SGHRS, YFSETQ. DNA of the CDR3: TGCGCCAGCTTTATAGCGGGAGGGGACAATGAGCAGTTCTTC. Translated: CASFIAGGDNEQFF.

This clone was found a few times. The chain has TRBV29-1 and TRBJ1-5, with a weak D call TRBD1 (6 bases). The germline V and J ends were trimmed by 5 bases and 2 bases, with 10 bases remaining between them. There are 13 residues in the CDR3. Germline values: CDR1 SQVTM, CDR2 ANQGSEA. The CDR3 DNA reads TGCAGCGTTTCAGGGGAGCGCAATCAGCCCCAGCATTTT. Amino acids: CSVSGERNQPQHF. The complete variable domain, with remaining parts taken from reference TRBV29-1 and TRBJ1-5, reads SAVISQKPSRDICQRGTSLTIQCQVDSQVTMMFWYRQQPGQSLTLIATANQGSEATYESGFVIDKFPISRPNLTFSTLTVSNMSPEDSSIYLCSVSGERNQPQHFGDGTRLSIL.

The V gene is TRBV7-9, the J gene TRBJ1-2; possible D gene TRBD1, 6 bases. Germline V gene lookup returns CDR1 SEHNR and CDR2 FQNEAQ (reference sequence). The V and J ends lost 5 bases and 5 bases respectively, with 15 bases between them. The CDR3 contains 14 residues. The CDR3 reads CASSIRGNLYGYTF. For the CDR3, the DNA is TGTGCCAGCAGCATTAGGGGGAATTTGTATGGCTACACCTTC.

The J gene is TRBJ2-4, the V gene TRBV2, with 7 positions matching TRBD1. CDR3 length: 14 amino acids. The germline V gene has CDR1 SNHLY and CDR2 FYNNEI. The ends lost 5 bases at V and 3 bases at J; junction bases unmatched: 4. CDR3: CASSNRGVKNIQYF. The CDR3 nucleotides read TGTGCCAGCAGTAACAGGGGTGTCAAAAACATTCAGTACTTC.